This note documents a single T cell receptor beta chain sequence. These data originate in a study of blood T cell repertoires in COVID-19. Study as a whole: Acute-phase and convalescent COVID-19 samples originated in the United States, Italy and Spain. The analysed material was cDNA or gDNA that came from T cells, B-cell-depleted T cells, or PBMCs.

The germline V gene has CDR1 SGHDN and CDR2 FVKESK. With V trimmed by 6 bases and J by 1 base, 5 bases remained unmatched. The CDR3 spans 14 residues. Methods used by the authors: Reference gene primer amplification yielded estimated nucleated cell counts. Generated by immunoSEQ multiplex PCR, the TCRdb table keeps only in-frame clones and is missing some. That table is the source of V, J and clone size, and D and trimming were worked out from the DNA. The table lists tens of thousands of clones, over 75% of them singletons. V usage is TRBV14 and J usage is TRBJ2-5; 7 bases match TRBD2. What was sequenced was peripheral blood. This clonotype was sampled from a human donor in a cohort sampled during active COVID-19. CDR3 amino acids: CASRHSSGQETQYF. CDR3 bases: TGTGCCAGCAGACATTCTAGCGGCCAAGAGACCCAGTACTTC.